Below are 21 T cell receptor beta chains sequenced from a single sample in a study of glioma-infiltrating T cells after dendritic cell vaccination (TCRdb year 2016). Taken with the paper, the label for time point translates to: after dendritic cell vaccination, including at tumor progression/relapse. To prepare the library, the immunoSEQ multiplex PCR assay was applied. In TCRdb, the immuneACCESS table is reduced to in-frame sequences with V and J assigned. These tables do not hold every clone; where another copy was compared, an unresolved V gene accounts for under half, and the others remain unexplained. Across this sample there are some 58,000 clones, with 70% to 90% seen only once. The ten most abundant clones make up about 8.3% of the sample. This sample comprised blood, obtained after dendritic cell vaccination. These TCRs come from a human donor with glioblastoma.

Concerning this clone itself: One junction end does not reproduce the germline sequence, and a read error may be involved. The chain has TRBV15 and TRBJ2-7; tentatively, D is TRBD1 (5 bases). The CDR3 extends over 11 amino acids. Germline V gene sequence: CDR1 LNHNV, CDR2 YYDKDF (reference sequence). Written as DNA, the CDR3 is TGTGCCACCGGCAGGGCCGACGAGCAGTACTTC. Its translation: CATGRADEQYF. Based on the CDR3 plus reference TRBV15 and TRBJ2-7, the full variable domain is DAMVIQNPRYQVTQFGKPVTLSCSQTLNHNVMYWYQQKSSQAPKLLFHYYDKDFNNEADTPDNFQSRRPNTSFCFLDIRSPGLGDTAMYLCATGRADEQYFGPGTRLTVT.

This clone was recorded only once. The J gene is TRBJ1-1, the V gene TRBV11-1; D not certain. Trimming cost V 1 base and J 5 bases, with 8 bases left between them. Germline V gene sequence: CDR1 SGHAT, CDR2 FQDESV (reference sequence). The CDR3 sequence is 13 residues long. This CDR3 reads CASSLGPMTEAFF. CDR3 nucleotide sequence: TGTGCCAGCAGCTTAGGGCCGATGACTGAAGCTTTCTTT.

This chain uses TRBV9 with TRBJ2-1, with 9 positions matching TRBD2. This CDR3 is built from 15 residues. Germline CDR1 and CDR2: SGDLS and YYNGEE. Germline trimming cut 1 base from V and 3 bases from J; bases unmatched to any gene: 2. The CDR3 region is CASSVSSGDYNEQFF. CDR3 DNA sequence: TGTGCCAGCAGCGTATCTAGCGGGGACTACAATGAGCAGTTCTTC.

The V and J genes are TRBV2 and TRBJ2-7, with D possibly matching TRBD1 (6 bases). Deletions cut 5 bases from V and 3 bases from J, with 14 bases between. The CDR3 consists of 14 residues. Germline loops: CDR1 SNHLY, CDR2 FYNNEI. The CDR3 spells CASSPNLDSYEQYF. CDR3 nucleotide sequence: TGTGCCAGCAGTCCTAATCTGGACAGCTACGAGCAGTACTTC.

This chain links TRBV4-2 with TRBJ1-1; D may be TRBD1 (6 bases). CDR3 length: 15 residues. The V end lost 1 base, the J end lost 1 base, and 10 bases lay between the germline ends. The germline gives CDR1 LGHNA, CDR2 YNFKEQ. The CDR3 is CASSQGQGGNTEAFF. CDR3 in DNA: TGTGCCAGCAGCCAAGGTCAAGGGGGGAACACTGAAGCTTTCTTT.

V gene TRBV29-1 combines with J gene TRBJ1-5; D remains ambiguous. Per the germline V gene, CDR1 is SQVTM and CDR2 is ANQGSEA. Trimming stripped 6 bases from V and 3 bases from J, with 12 bases between. The CDR3 runs 13 residues. The CDR3 bases are TGCAGCGTGCGACTCGGCTACAATCAGCCCCAGCATTTT. Its translation is CSVRLGYNQPQHF.

This sequence joins TRBV4-3 and TRBJ1-2; D uncertain. There are 14 residues in the CDR3. Germline V gene data show CDR1 as LGHNA and CDR2 as YSLEER. Between the trimmed V and J ends, which lost 1 base and 8 bases, there was a span of 14 bases. This chain's CDR3 is CASSQVVRAGGYTF. The CDR3, as DNA: TGCGCCAGCAGCCAAGTGGTGAGGGCGGGCGGCTACACCTTC.

This clone turned up a few times. The V gene is TRBV9, the J gene TRBJ2-5; TRBD2 matches at 15 bases. The CDR3 is made up of 16 amino acids. The germline gives CDR1 SGDLS, CDR2 YYNGEE. J lost 4 bases, V lost 4 bases, and 5 bases had no gene match. CDR3 sequence: CASSSGLAGGSETQYF. The CDR3 DNA is TGTGCCAGCAGCTCGGGACTAGCGGGGGGATCAGAGACCCAGTACTTC.

A few counts support this clone. This chain joins TRBV29-1 and TRBJ2-1; 8 nucleotides match TRBD2. CDR1 SQVTM and CDR2 ANQGSEA come from the germline V gene. The V segment lost 8 bases and the J segment 2 bases; nucleotides outside the gene matches: 8. CDR3 length equals 14 residues. Here the CDR3 DNA reads TGCAGCACAAAGACGGGGGGGGCCTACAATGAGCAGTTCTTC. Translation gives CSTKTGGAYNEQFF.

The chain combines TRBV4-3 with TRBJ2-6; 10 positions agree with TRBD1. CDR1 is LGHNA, CDR2 YSLEER, per germline. The V segment lost 3 bases and the J segment 0 bases; nucleotides outside the gene matches: 5. The CDR3 covers 18 residues. CDR3 loop: CASSQAGTGVSGANVLTF. The CDR3 DNA reads as TGCGCCAGCAGCCAGGCCGGGACAGGGGTCTCTGGGGCCAACGTCCTGACTTTC.

The V call is TRBV9, the J call TRBJ2-6, with D unclear. Per the germline V gene, CDR1 is SGDLS and CDR2 is YYNGEE. This CDR3 spans 15 amino acids. With 3 bases removed from V and 0 bases from J, the gap between germline ends came to 7 bases. CDR3: CASSGAVSGANVLTF. The CDR3 DNA is TGTGCCAGCAGCGGAGCCGTCTCTGGGGCCAACGTCCTGACTTTC.

The chain is built from TRBV6-6 and TRBJ1-1, with D tentatively TRBD1 (5 bases). There are 16 residues in the CDR3. Germline loops: CDR1 MNHNY, CDR2 SVGAGI (reference sequence). Trimming took 1 base from V and 1 from J, leaving 13 bases between them. CDR3 loop: CASSYFPGTRNTEAFF. The DNA for the CDR3 is TGTGCCAGCAGTTACTTCCCAGGGACTCGGAACACTGAAGCTTTCTTT.

This rearrangement joins TRBV7-9 to TRBJ2-1; 13 bases align to TRBD2. The V and J ends lost 1 base and 0 bases, in that order; junction bases with no gene match: 6. The germline CDR1 and CDR2 sequences are SEHNR and FQNEAQ (reference sequence). The CDR3 has 19 amino acids. Here the CDR3 reads CASSLVGLAGASSYNEQFF. CDR3 nucleotide sequence: TGTGCCAGCAGCTTAGTCGGACTAGCGGGGGCGAGCTCCTACAATGAGCAGTTCTTC. The full variable domain, its missing parts supplied by reference TRBV7-9 and TRBJ2-1, is DTGVSQNPRHKITKRGQNVTFRCDPISEHNRLYWYRQTLGQGPEFLTYFQNEAQLEKSRLLSDRFSAERPKGSFSTLEIQRTEQGDSAMYLCASSLVGLAGASSYNEQFFGPGTRLTVL.

This clone came up once. Here the CDR3 reads CAILEAGSTDTQYF. As DNA, the CDR3 is TGTGCCATCTTGGAAGCAGGGAGCACAGATACGCAGTATTTT. The genes are TRBV7-9 and TRBJ2-3; weak D call: TRBD1 (5 bases). Looked up from germline, CDR1 is SEHNR and CDR2 is FQNEAQ (reference sequence). The CDR3 is 14 amino acids. V lost 10 bases to trimming and J lost 0 bases, with 14 bases between them.

J is TRBJ1-2 and V is TRBV10-3, with D hard to call. V was clipped by 2 bases and J by 4 bases, with 5 bases between them. The CDR3 is 12 residues long. Germline V gene lookup returns CDR1 ENHRY and CDR2 SYGVKD. CDR3 in DNA: TGTGCCATCAGTGAGGAGGGCTATGGCTACACCTTC. It encodes CAISEEGYGYTF.

The rearrangement joins TRBV7-9 to TRBJ2-7; the D is unclear. Per germline, CDR1 SEHNR and CDR2 FQNEAQ (reference sequence). V was clipped by 5 bases and J by 0 bases, with 5 bases between them. The CDR3 runs to 12 residues. This chain's CDR3 is CASSGSSYEQYF. CDR3 bases: TGTGCCAGCAGCGGCAGCTCCTACGAGCAGTACTTC.

The V and J genes are TRBV28 and TRBJ1-4; 10 positions agree with TRBD1. J gave up 4 bases and V 4 bases, and 9 bases lay outside the gene matches. The CDR3 runs 17 residues. Germline-derived CDR1 and CDR2 are MDHEN and SYDVKM. CDR3 in amino acids: CASSSARQGAINEKLFF. CDR3 bases: TGTGCCAGCAGTTCAGCTCGACAGGGGGCGATTAATGAAAAACTGTTTTTT.

J is TRBJ1-3 and V is TRBV30, with D unclear. In germline, CDR1 is GTSNPN, CDR2 SVGIG (reference sequence). There are 13 residues in the CDR3. With 2 bases removed from V and 3 bases from J, the gap between germline ends came to 8 bases. CDR3 amino acids: CAWSWSHGNTIYF. For the CDR3, the DNA is TGTGCCTGGAGTTGGAGCCATGGAAACACCATATATTTT.

V gene TRBV27 combines with J gene TRBJ1-2, with TRBD1 matching 10 bases. The CDR3 has 15 residues. Trimming removed 3 bases from V and 5 bases from J; junction bases left unmatched: 6. Germline values: CDR1 MNHEY, CDR2 SMNVEV (reference sequence). The CDR3 is CASSLDRGRPYGYTF. The CDR3 DNA sequence: TGTGCCAGCAGTTTGGACAGGGGGAGGCCTTATGGCTACACCTTC.

The chain joins TRBV6-6 to TRBJ2-7; D is possibly TRBD1 (5 bases). CDR1 and CDR2 from the germline V gene are MNHNY and SVGAGI (reference sequence). The CDR3 extends over 14 amino acids. Between the trimmed V and J ends, which lost 4 bases and 3 bases, there was a span of 13 bases. The CDR3 loop is CASSLPGPSYEQYF. The CDR3 region has the DNA TGTGCCAGCAGTTTGCCAGGGCCGAGCTACGAGCAGTACTTC.

The chain uses TRBV5-4 and TRBJ1-1, with D perhaps matching TRBD1 (6 bases). V lost 3 bases and J lost 11, with 14 bases in between. The CDR3 contains 12 residues. Germline assignment: CDR1 SGHNT and CDR2 YYREEE (reference sequence). The CDR3 sequence: CASSSDRFIAFF. CDR3 nucleotides: TGTGCCAGCAGCTCCGACAGGTTTATCGCTTTCTTT.